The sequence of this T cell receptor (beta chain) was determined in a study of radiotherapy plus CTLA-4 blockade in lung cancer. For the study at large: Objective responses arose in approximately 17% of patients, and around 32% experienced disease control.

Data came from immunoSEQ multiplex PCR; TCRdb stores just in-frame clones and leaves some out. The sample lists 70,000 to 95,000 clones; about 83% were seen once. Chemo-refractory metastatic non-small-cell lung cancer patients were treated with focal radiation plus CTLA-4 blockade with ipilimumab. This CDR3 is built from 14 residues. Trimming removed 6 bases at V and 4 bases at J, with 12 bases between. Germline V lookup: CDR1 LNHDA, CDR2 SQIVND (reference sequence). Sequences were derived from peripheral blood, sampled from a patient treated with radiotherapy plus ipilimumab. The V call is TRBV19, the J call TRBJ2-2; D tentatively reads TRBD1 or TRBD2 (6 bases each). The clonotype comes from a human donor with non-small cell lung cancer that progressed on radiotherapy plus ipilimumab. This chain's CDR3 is CASRGGHATGELFF. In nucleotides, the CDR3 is TGTGCCAGTAGGGGGGGACACGCCACCGGGGAGCTGTTTTTT.